A single sample is the source of the 25 T cell receptor beta chains below, sequenced in a study of radiotherapy plus CTLA-4 blockade in lung cancer (dated by TCRdb to 2017 to 2018). The library was generated by the immunoSEQ multiplex PCR assay. Imported from immuneACCESS, the table was reduced by TCRdb to in-frame sequences with V and J called. These copies leave out some clones; in studies compared against another copy, an unresolved V gene accounts for under half, and the cause of the remainder is not known. In all, the sample holds tens of thousands of clones, and approximately 86% of those were seen once. Of the sample, 2% to 2.5% is held by the ten largest clones. The sample consisted of peripheral blood, taken from a patient treated with radiotherapy plus ipilimumab. These receptor sequences come from a human donor with non-small cell lung cancer who had a partial response to radiotherapy plus ipilimumab.

This chain connects TRBV5-6 to TRBJ1-2, with D perhaps matching TRBD1 (6 bases). The CDR3 is 15 residues long. Trimming removed 0 bases at V and 0 bases at J, with 9 bases between. Germline values: CDR1 SGHDT, CDR2 YYEEEE. The CDR3 here is CASSLEQGPNYGYTF. The CDR3, as DNA: TGTGCCAGCAGCTTGGAACAGGGTCCTAACTATGGCTACACCTTC.

V is TRBV7-6 and J is TRBJ2-5, with D possibly TRBD1 on 6 matching bases. The CDR3 length is 17 residues. V gave up 2 bases and J gave up 5 bases, with 21 bases separating them. Germline V gene sequence: CDR1 SGHVS, CDR2 FNYEAQ. The CDR3 DNA follows: TGTGCCAGCAGCTTAAACTCCCCAGGGGTAGGAGTCGAGACCCAGTACTTC. This translates into CASSLNSPGVGVETQYF.

CDR3 nucleotide sequence: TGTGCCAGCGCGGCAGCCGGGACATCCTCCTACGAGCAGTACTTC. This gives the protein CASAAAGTSSYEQYF. The chain carries TRBV7-2 and TRBJ2-7, with D possibly matching TRBD1 (6 bases). Germline CDR1 reads SGHTA; CDR2 reads FQGNSA. Trimming left V 8 bases short and J 0 bases short, with 17 bases between. The CDR3 loop spans 15 amino acids.

The rearrangement joins TRBV28 to TRBJ2-7; TRBD2 agrees at 7 bases. The junction had 5 bases not matched to a gene; V was cut back by 0 bases and J by 6 bases. This CDR3 is 14 amino acids long. Germline assignment: CDR1 MDHEN and CDR2 SYDVKM. The CDR3 DNA is TGTGCCAGCAGTTTATGGGGAGGGGCGGGCGAGCAGTACTTC. Its translation is CASSLWGGAGEQYF.

The gene calls are TRBV7-9 and TRBJ2-2, with D possibly being TRBD1 (6 bases). The ends were cut back, 4 bases at V and 6 bases at J, with 9 bases in the middle. The CDR3 has 13 residues. Germline CDR1 and CDR2: SEHNR and FQNEAQ (reference sequence). The CDR3 coding sequence is TGTGCCAGCAGCTCTGGACAGCCCGGGGAGCTGTTTTTT. Its translation is CASSSGQPGELFF.

This clone was seen just once. This chain links TRBV7-9 with TRBJ2-7, with D possibly matching TRBD2 (6 bases). The germline gives CDR1 SEHNR, CDR2 FQNEAQ (reference sequence). Trimming took off 4 bases at V and 6 bases at J, with 10 bases between the two ends. The CDR3 is made up of 12 amino acids. CDR3 sequence (DNA): TGTGCCAGCAGCTCCGGACTAATCGAGCAGTACTTC. It translates to CASSSGLIEQYF.

This clone was detected only once. This chain joins TRBV27 and TRBJ2-1, with D possibly being TRBD1 (6 bases). Germline V gene data show CDR1 as MNHEY and CDR2 as SMNVEV (reference sequence). Trimming took 0 bases from V and 2 from J, leaving 11 bases between them. The CDR3 runs 16 residues. The CDR3, as DNA: TGTGCCAGCAGTTTATCGACAGGAACCCCCTACAATGAGCAGTTCTTC. This encodes CASSLSTGTPYNEQFF.

This clone has more than one count but fewer than ten. The chain recombines TRBV7-8 with TRBJ2-6, with 7 bases that match TRBD2. In germline, CDR1 is SGHVS, CDR2 FQNEAQ. The CDR3 runs 17 residues. With 5 bases clipped from V and 0 bases from J, the junction kept 7 bases outside the gene matches. CDR3: CASSTRAGYSGANVLTF. The CDR3 DNA is TGTGCCAGCAGCACGCGAGCGGGGTACTCTGGGGCCAACGTCCTGACTTTC. Based on the CDR3 plus reference TRBV7-8 and TRBJ2-6, the full variable domain is GAGVSQSPRYKVAKRGQDVALRCDPISGHVSLFWYQQALGQGPEFLTYFQNEAQLDKSGLPSDRFFAERPEGSVSTLKIQRTQQEDSAVYLCASSTRAGYSGANVLTFGAGSRLTVL.

The chain combines TRBV9 with TRBJ2-3; TRBD2 is a possible D gene (6 bases). V lost 2 bases and J lost 1, with 17 bases in between. This CDR3 has 17 residues. CDR1 SGDLS and CDR2 YYNGEE come from the germline V gene. The CDR3 nucleotides read TGTGCCAGCAGCGTTTCCCCCCTTAGCGGACGCACAGATACGCAGTATTTT. Amino acids: CASSVSPLSGRTDTQYF. The full variable domain, with the rest looked up from reference TRBV9 and TRBJ2-3, is DSGVTQTPKHLITATGQRVTLRCSPRSGDLSVYWYQQSLDQGLQFLIQYYNGEERAKGNILERFSAQQFPDLHSELNLSSLELGDSALYFCASSVSPLSGRTDTQYFGPGTRLTVL.

The V call is TRBV6-4, the J call TRBJ2-1; TRBD2 agrees at 15 bases. V shed 5 bases and J 9 bases; nucleotides not matched to a gene: 14. Germline CDR1 MRHNA, CDR2 SNTAGT. This CDR3 spans 18 amino acids. DNA for the CDR3: TGTGCCAGCAGTACCTACCGGACTAGCGGGAGGGCCAGAGGTGAGCAGTTCTTC. Translating gives CASSTYRTSGRARGEQFF.

Only a few counts were recorded for this clone. The rearrangement uses TRBV19 and TRBJ1-5; D may be TRBD1 (6 bases). Per the germline V gene, CDR1 is LNHDA and CDR2 is SQIVND (reference sequence). The V gene lost 4 bases and the J gene lost 1 base, with 11 bases spanning the gap. The CDR3 runs 15 residues. CDR3 loop: CASSSSGQSNQPQHF. CDR3 nucleotides: TGTGCCAGTAGTAGCTCAGGACAGAGCAATCAGCCCCAGCATTTT.

The chain has TRBV10-2 and TRBJ1-5; the match to TRBD1 covers 7 bases. The germline V gene has CDR1 WSHSY and CDR2 SAAADI. The length of the CDR3 is 18 residues. V was clipped by 4 bases and J by 6 bases; unmatched bases: 18. The CDR3 loop reads CASSGTGGGLLGGQPQHF. CDR3 coding DNA: TGCGCCAGCAGTGGCACTGGAGGGGGCCTCCTTGGGGGTCAGCCCCAGCATTTT.

This chain joins TRBV29-1 and TRBJ2-2; 9 bases map to TRBD2. The CDR3 is 16 residues long. V trimming: 4 bases; J trimming: 1 base; junction bases outside the gene matches: 7. CDR1 is SQVTM, CDR2 ANQGSEA, per germline. CDR3 amino acids: CSVVVGLARNTGELFF. The CDR3 DNA reads TGCAGCGTTGTTGTTGGACTAGCGCGGAACACCGGGGAGCTGTTTTTT.

Details on this clone: The conserved final phenylalanine or tryptophan is absent from the CDR3, which likely points to a read error. The chain employs TRBV7-2 and TRBJ1-2; weak D call: TRBD1 (5 bases). The length of the CDR3 is 11 residues. V was trimmed by 6 bases and J by 7 bases, leaving 9 bases between them. Germline V gene lookup returns CDR1 SGHTA and CDR2 FQGNSA. DNA for the CDR3: TGTGCCAGCAGTGGACACGCTGGCTACACCTCC. Amino acids: CASSGHAGYTS.

The genes are TRBV9 and TRBJ1-3, with 8 positions matching TRBD1. V shed 4 bases, J shed 2 bases, and the junction held 8 bases outside the gene matches. CDR1 is SGDLS and CDR2 is YYNGEE in the germline V gene. The CDR3 loop spans 16 amino acids. In DNA, the CDR3 is TGTGCCAGCAGCCCAAGGACAGGGCGGACTGGAAACACCATATATTTT. It translates to CASSPRTGRTGNTIYF.

This clone was detected only a few times. The rearrangement uses TRBV28 and TRBJ2-7, with TRBD1 matching over 7 bases. Germline CDR1 is MDHEN and CDR2 is SYDVKM. The J segment lost 5 bases and the V segment lost 6 bases, leaving 13 bases of the junction unmatched. CDR3 length: 15 residues. The CDR3: CASSRYPGQRNEQYF. CDR3 DNA sequence: TGTGCCAGCAGCCGATACCCGGGACAGCGAAACGAGCAGTACTTC. The full variable domain, its missing parts supplied by reference TRBV28 and TRBJ2-7, is DVKVTQSSRYLVKRTGEKVFLECVQDMDHENMFWYRQDPGLGLRLIYFSYDVKMKEKGDIPEGYSVSREKKERFSLILESASTNQTSMYLCASSRYPGQRNEQYFGPGTRLTVT.

The chain links TRBV7-2 to TRBJ1-2; TRBD1 aligns across 9 bases. The J segment lost 3 bases and the V segment lost 4 bases, leaving 15 bases of the junction unmatched. Germline V gives CDR1 SGHTA, CDR2 FQGNSA. This CDR3 has 18 residues. CDR3 sequence: CASSYRVAGTGTYYGYTF. The DNA of the CDR3 is TGTGCCAGCAGCTACCGAGTTGCCGGGACAGGGACATACTATGGCTACACCTTC.

The chain recombines TRBV27 with TRBJ1-5; 8 bases are a match to TRBD1. CDR3 length equals 16 residues. From germline, CDR1 is MNHEY and CDR2 SMNVEV (reference sequence). The trim removed 1 base at V and 6 bases at J, leaving 8 bases unmatched. Here the CDR3 reads CASSLFWTGFSQPQHF. In nucleotides, the CDR3 is TGTGCCAGCAGTTTATTTTGGACAGGGTTCTCTCAGCCCCAGCATTTT.

The chain recombines TRBV5-8 with TRBJ2-3; 10 nucleotides align to TRBD2. The V and J ends lost 1 base and 8 bases, in that order; junction bases with no gene match: 10. In germline, CDR1 is SGHTS, CDR2 YDEGEE. This CDR3 has 16 residues. The CDR3 sequence: CASSLITLAGVGTQYF. The DNA of the CDR3 is TGTGCCAGCAGCTTGATAACGCTAGCGGGAGTGGGTACGCAGTATTTT.

This clone was detected once. V and J are TRBV4-3 and TRBJ2-2, with 7 nucleotides matching TRBD2. This CDR3 is 16 amino acids long. Germline lookup yields CDR1 LGHNA and CDR2 YSLEER. Trimming removed 0 bases from V and 1 base from J; junction bases left unmatched: 2. CDR3 sequence reads: CASSQESSGNTGELFF. CDR3 in DNA: TGCGCCAGCAGCCAAGAGTCTAGCGGGAACACCGGGGAGCTGTTTTTT.

The chain recombines TRBV28 with TRBJ1-2; 12 nucleotides align to TRBD1. The CDR3 is made up of 17 amino acids. Germline V gives CDR1 MDHEN, CDR2 SYDVKM. The V segment lost 6 bases and the J segment 4 bases; nucleotides outside the gene matches: 12. Here the CDR3 DNA reads TGTGCCAGCAGCCTCAGGGGACAGGGGGCGCCGGGCTATGGCTACACCTTC. It codes for CASSLRGQGAPGYGYTF.

This chain links TRBV7-9 with TRBJ2-1, with a possible D match to TRBD2 (5 bases). The CDR3 has 13 amino acids. With 2 bases removed from V and 5 bases from J, the gap between germline ends came to 7 bases. Looked up from germline, CDR1 is SEHNR and CDR2 is FQNEAQ (reference sequence). For the CDR3, the DNA is TGTGCCAGCAGCTTAATACTAGACAATGAGCAGTTCTTC. Translated: CASSLILDNEQFF.

This clone was picked up one time. This chain uses TRBV6-4 with TRBJ1-2; no clear D gene. CDR3 size: 16 residues. Germline CDR1 and CDR2: MRHNA and SNTAGT. The ends were cut back, 5 bases at V and 4 bases at J, with 20 bases in the middle. The CDR3 reads CASSSSLRTGTYGYTF. CDR3 coding DNA: TGTGCCAGCAGTTCTTCCCTGAGGACGGGAACCTATGGCTACACCTTC.

The chain has TRBV30 and TRBJ2-2, with TRBD1 matching 8 bases. This CDR3 comprises 15 residues. Germline V gene data show CDR1 as GTSNPN and CDR2 as SVGIG (reference sequence). Unmatched junction bases numbered 8, after V lost 4 bases and J lost 4 bases. In DNA, the CDR3 is TGTGCCTGGATGCGCAGGGGGCTTGCCACCGGGGAGCTGTTTTTT. Amino acid sequence: CAWMRRGLATGELFF.

The V and J genes are TRBV6-5 and TRBJ2-7; TRBD2 agrees at 7 bases. The CDR3 has 15 amino acids. Trimming removed 2 bases from V and 3 bases from J; junction bases left unmatched: 7. The germline gives CDR1 MNHEY, CDR2 SVGAGI. Here the CDR3 DNA reads TGTGCCAGCAGTTACACCAGCGGGGAGTTCTACGAGCAGTACTTC. Translated: CASSYTSGEFYEQYF.